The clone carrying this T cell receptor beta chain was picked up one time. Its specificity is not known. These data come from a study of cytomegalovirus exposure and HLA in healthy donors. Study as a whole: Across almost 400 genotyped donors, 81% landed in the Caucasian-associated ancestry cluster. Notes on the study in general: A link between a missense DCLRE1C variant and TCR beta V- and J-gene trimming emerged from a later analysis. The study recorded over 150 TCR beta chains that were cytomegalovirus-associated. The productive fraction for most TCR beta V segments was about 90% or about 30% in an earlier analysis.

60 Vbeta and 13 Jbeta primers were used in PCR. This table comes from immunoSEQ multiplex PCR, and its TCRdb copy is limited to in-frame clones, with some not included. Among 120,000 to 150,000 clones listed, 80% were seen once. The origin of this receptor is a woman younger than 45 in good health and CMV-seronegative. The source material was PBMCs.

The CDR3 sequence is CASSPETSLETQYF. The CDR3 coding sequence is TGTGCCAGTAGCCCCGAGACTAGCTTGGAGACCCAGTACTTC. The gene calls are TRBV19 and TRBJ2-5, with TRBD2 matching 7 bases. Germline lookup yields CDR1 LNHDA and CDR2 SQIVND (reference sequence). V lost 6 bases, J lost 5 bases, and 9 bases stayed unmatched. The CDR3 loop spans 14 amino acids.